This T cell receptor (beta chain) was captured by sequencing in a study of siplizumab effects on memory and regulatory T cells. CDR3 length equals 16 residues. CDR1 and CDR2 (germline): SGHTS, YDEGEE. With 0 bases removed from V and 0 bases from J, the gap between germline ends came to 11 bases. Study results and limitations: The mean Treg-derived percentage of mappable alloreactive CD4+ clones was 65% to 75% with siplizumab compared with about 30% in controls. Suppression by proliferating Tregs derived from siplizumab cultures was not verified. Apparently key alloresponse contributors, naive T cells also seemed more diverse than memory cells.

Roughly 100,000 TCR templates underwent assay in each sample. Method: immunoSEQ multiplex PCR; TCRdb's copy keeps in-frame clones and lacks some. Among 95,000 to 100,000 clones listed, 80% to 95% were seen once. To note about this clone: Its antigen is unidentified.

This clonotype originated in a human donor in good health. The chain employs TRBV5-8 and TRBJ2-3; tentatively, D is TRBD2 (6 bases). Sequencing was carried out using non-Treg CD4+ T cells sorted from blood. In DNA form, the CDR3 reads TGTGCCAGCAGCTTGGGGTCGGGACTCAGCACAGATACGCAGTATTTT. This gives the protein CASSLGSGLSTDTQYF.